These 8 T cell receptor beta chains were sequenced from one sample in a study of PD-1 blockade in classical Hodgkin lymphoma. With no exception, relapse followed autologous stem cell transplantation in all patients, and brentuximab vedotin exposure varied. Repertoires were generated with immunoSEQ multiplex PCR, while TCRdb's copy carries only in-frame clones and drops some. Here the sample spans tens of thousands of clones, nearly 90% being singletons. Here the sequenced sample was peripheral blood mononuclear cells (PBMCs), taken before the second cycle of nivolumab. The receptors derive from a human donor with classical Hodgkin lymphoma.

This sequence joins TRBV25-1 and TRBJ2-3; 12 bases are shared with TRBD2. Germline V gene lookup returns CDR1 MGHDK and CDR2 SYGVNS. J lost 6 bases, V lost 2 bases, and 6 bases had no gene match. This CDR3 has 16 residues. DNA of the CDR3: TGTGCCAGCAGTGAAAGGACTAGCGGGGTACATGATACGCAGTATTTT. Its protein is CASSERTSGVHDTQYF.

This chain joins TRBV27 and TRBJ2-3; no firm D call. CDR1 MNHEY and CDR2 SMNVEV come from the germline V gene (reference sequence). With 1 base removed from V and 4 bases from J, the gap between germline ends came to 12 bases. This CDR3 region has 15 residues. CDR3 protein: CASSLYWHEPDTQYF. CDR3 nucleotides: TGTGCCAGCAGTTTATATTGGCATGAACCAGATACGCAGTATTTT.

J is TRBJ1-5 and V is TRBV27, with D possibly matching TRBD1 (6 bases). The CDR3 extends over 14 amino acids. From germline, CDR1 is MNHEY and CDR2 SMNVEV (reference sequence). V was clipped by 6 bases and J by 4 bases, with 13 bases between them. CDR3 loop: CASSPGQLNQPQHF. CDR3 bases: TGTGCCAGCAGCCCTGGACAGTTAAATCAGCCCCAGCATTTT.

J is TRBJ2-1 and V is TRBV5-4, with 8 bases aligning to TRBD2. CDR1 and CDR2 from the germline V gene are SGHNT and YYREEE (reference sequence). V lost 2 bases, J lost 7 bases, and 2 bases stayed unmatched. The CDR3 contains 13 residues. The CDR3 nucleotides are TGTGCCAGCAGCTTACGGGAGGGGAATGAGCAGTTCTTC. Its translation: CASSLREGNEQFF.

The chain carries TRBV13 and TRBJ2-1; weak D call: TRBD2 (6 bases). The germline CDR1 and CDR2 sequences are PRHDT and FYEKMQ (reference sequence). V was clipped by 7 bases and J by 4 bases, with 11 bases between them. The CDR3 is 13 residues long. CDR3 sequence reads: CASKGGVYNEQFF. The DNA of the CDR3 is TGTGCCAGCAAGGGCGGGGTTTACAATGAGCAGTTCTTC.

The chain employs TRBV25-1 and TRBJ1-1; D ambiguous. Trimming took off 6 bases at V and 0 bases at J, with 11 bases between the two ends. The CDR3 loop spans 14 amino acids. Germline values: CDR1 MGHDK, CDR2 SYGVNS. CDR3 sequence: CASRTAAMNTEAFF. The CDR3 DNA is TGTGCCAGCAGAACAGCGGCAATGAACACTGAAGCTTTCTTT.

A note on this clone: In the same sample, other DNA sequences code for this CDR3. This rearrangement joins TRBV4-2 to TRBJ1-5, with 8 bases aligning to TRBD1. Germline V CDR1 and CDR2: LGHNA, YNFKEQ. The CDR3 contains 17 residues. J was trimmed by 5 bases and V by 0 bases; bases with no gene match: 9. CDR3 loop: CASSQESGDRGYQPQHF. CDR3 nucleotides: TGTGCCAGCAGCCAAGAATCTGGAGACAGGGGTTATCAGCCCCAGCATTTT.

The DNA for the CDR3 is TGTGCCAGCAGTGAAACTAGCGGGGGGGGTTGGTCCTACAATGAGCAGTTCTTC. Encoded protein: CASSETSGGGWSYNEQFF. The chain links TRBV27 to TRBJ2-1; TRBD2 aligns across 13 bases. This CDR3 has 18 amino acids. Germline CDR1 is MNHEY and CDR2 is SMNVEV (reference sequence). V shed 5 bases, J shed 1 base, and the junction held 8 bases outside the gene matches.